This TCR beta chain was recovered during a study of blood T cell repertoires in COVID-19. In the study overall: PBMCs, B-cell-depleted T cells, or T cells provided the cDNA or gDNA that made up the material.

Trimming left V 2 bases short and J 1 base short, with 14 bases between. The CDR3 runs to 16 residues. CDR1 and CDR2 from the germline V gene are SGHDT and YYEEEE. Profiled with immunoSEQ multiplex PCR; TCRdb holds only in-frame clones, not every one. The sample records about 290,000 clones, 70% to 90% being singletons. The origin of this receptor is a woman in her forties or fifties with active or convalescent COVID-19. Sample: peripheral blood. The V and J genes are TRBV5-6 and TRBJ2-3; D is possibly TRBD2 (7 bases). The CDR3 here is CASSLGGAAGTDTQYF. The CDR3 coding sequence is TGTGCCAGCAGCTTAGGGGGGGCTGCGGGCACAGATACGCAGTATTTT.